This T cell receptor beta chain was captured by sequencing in a study of CD8+CD57+ T cells in acquired aplastic anemia (dated by TCRdb to the late 2010s). Describing the broader study: DNA extracted from sorted CD4+ and CD8+ cells had a mean of roughly 3.4 ug, with a range of about 0.19 to 30 ug. CD8+CD57+ expansion was defined as a frequency above the mean frequency observed in healthy subjects. Broader findings and caveats from the paper: Although twenty-nine CD8+ CDR3 sequences were shared by patients and controls, these sequences appeared highly expressed in patients and within the immunodominant clones of patients. CD8+ Simpson's diversity did not differ significantly between patients and healthy controls (P=0.060).

Genomic DNA served as template for TCR beta VDJ combination and CDR3 sequence profiling. TCR repertoire sequencing was run on an Illumina HiSeq 2000. Processing in the source paper ran as follows. Repertoire assessment relied on Simpson's diversity index, CDR3 size and DJ length profiles, and TRBV/TRBJ rearrangement plots. The immunodominant clone was defined as the most abundant DNA sequence in deep sequencing data. CDR3 amino acid sequences were checked for sharing across subjects and were also compared against the VDJdb database and published repertoires. In-frame beta chains were kept once TCRdb had trimmed the public reads at Q25 with fastp and called clones with MiXCR. Every distinct CDR3 protein forms one entry, paired with its most common genes and DNA. The V and J calls shown here were made by TCRdb, not taken from the authors' results. The sample includes just over 450,000 distinct CDR3 sequences, with around 32% observed a single time. Together, the top ten hold 0.82% of the sample.

The patients picked for sequencing were ones in whom flow cytometry had shown an expansion of CD8+CD57+ cells. Severe acquired aplastic anemia was diagnosed in all patients according to International Study of Aplastic Anemia and Agranulocytosis and Camitta criteria. Patients had received no therapy at the time of blood sampling. TCR repertoires of sorted CD4+ and CD8+ blood T cells from severe aplastic anemia patients and healthy subjects were deep-sequenced in the study. Patients were enrolled under clinicaltrials.gov protocols 00001620, 01623167, 00001397, 00071045, 00081523 and 00961064 in the USA. Ficoll-Paque density gradient centrifugation was used to isolate peripheral blood mononuclear cells. Before DNA extraction, CD4+ and CD8+ T cells were sorted by FACS or by magnetic beads. CDR1 and CDR2 were assigned from the germline V gene as KGHDR and SFDVKD. V is cut by 2 bases and J by 8 bases, and the space between the germline ends is 15 bases. From the cysteine up to the phenylalanine, the CDR3 has a length of 15 residues. The kept DNA is CDR3 alone, 45 bases in frame from the first base.

Points on this clonotype: Its antigen has not been determined. A read error may explain this, as a much larger clone is one base away.

The sequence derives from a human donor with aplastic anemia. Sequencing was performed on sorted CD4+, CD8+, or CD8+CD57+ T cells (not recorded which) from PBMCs. The chain employs TRBV24-1 and TRBJ2-1; the D call could be TRBD1 or TRBD2, with each sharing 5 bases. The DNA reads as follows: TGTGCCACCAGTGATTCATGGGGCCGGCGGGATGAGCAGTTCTTC. It encodes CATSDSWGRRDEQFF.